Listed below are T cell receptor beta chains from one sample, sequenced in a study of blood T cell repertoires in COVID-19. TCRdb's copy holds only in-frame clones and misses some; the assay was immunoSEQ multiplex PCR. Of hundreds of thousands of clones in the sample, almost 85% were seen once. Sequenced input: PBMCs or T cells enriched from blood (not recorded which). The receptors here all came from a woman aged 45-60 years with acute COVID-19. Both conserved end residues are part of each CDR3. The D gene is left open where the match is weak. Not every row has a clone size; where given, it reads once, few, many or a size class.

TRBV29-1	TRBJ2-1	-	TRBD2	TGCAGCGTTGGGACTAGCGGGGGACGCTCCTACAATGAGCAGTTCTTC	CSVGTSGGRSYNEQFF
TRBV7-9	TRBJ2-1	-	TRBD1	TGTGCCAGCAGCTTAGCGCCCTGGACAGGGTATTGGAACAATGAGCAGTTCTTC	CASSLAPWTGYWNNEQFF
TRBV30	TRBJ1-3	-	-	TGTGCCTGGATGGAGGGTCGGTTCTCTGGAAACACCATATATTTT	CAWMEGRFSGNTIYF
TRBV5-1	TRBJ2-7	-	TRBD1	TGCGCCAGCAGCAGACAGGGACACTACGAGCAGTACTTC	CASSRQGHYEQYF
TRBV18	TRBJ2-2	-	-	TGTGCCAGCTCACCACAGTCCGGGGCGAACACCGGGGAGCTGTTTTTT	CASSPQSGANTGELFF
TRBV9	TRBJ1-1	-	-	TGTGCCAGCAGCGTAGCGTATTCGGCTGAAGCTTTCTTT	CASSVAYSAEAFF
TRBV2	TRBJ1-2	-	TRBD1	TGTGCCAGCCAGACAGGGGGCAACTATGGCTACACCTTC	CASQTGGNYGYTF
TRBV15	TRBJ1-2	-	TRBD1	TGTGCCACCAGCAGAGATAGCGAACAGGGGCTCGGCTACACCTTC	CATSRDSEQGLGYTF
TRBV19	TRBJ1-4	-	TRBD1	TGTGCCAGTAGTATGAGGGGACAGCCTAATGAAAAACTGTTTTTT	CASSMRGQPNEKLFF
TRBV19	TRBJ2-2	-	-	TGTGCCAGCGGTAGCGGGAACACCGGGGAGCTGTTTTTT	CASGSGNTGELFF
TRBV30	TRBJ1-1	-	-	TGTGCCCGATCATCAGGCTTTGGCACTGAAGCTTTCTTT	CARSSGFGTEAFF
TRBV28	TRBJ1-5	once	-	TGTGCCAGCACCGGGTGGCGCAATCAGCCCCAGCATTTT	CASTGWRNQPQHF
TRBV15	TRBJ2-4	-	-	TGTGCCACCAGCAGAGATAGTTGGATTCAGTACTTC	CATSRDSWIQYF
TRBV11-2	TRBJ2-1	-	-	TGTGCCAGCCTTATCTGGGGGCACAATGAGCAGTTCTTC	CASLIWGHNEQFF
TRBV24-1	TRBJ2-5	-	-	TGTGCCACCAGTGCCTCAGGTGGTGGAGAGACCCAGTACTTC	CATSASGGGETQYF
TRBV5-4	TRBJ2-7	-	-	TGTGCCAGCAGGCCAACAGGGTCGGACGAGCAGTACTTC	CASRPTGSDEQYF
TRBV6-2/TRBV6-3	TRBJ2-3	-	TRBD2	TGTGCCAGCAGTTATCCGGCGGGGGGGCAGGGAGATACGCAGTATTTT	CASSYPAGGQGDTQYF
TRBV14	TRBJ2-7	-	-	TGTGCCAGCAGCCAACTTAGACCAGGGGACGAGCAGTACTTC	CASSQLRPGDEQYF
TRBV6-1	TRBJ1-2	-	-	TGTGCCAGCAGTGAATTCACGGTCTATGGCTACACCTTC	CASSEFTVYGYTF
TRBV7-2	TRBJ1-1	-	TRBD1	TGTGCCAGCAGCTTGGACAGGGGACGTGAAGCTTTCTTT	CASSLDRGREAFF
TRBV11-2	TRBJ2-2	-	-	TGTGCCAGCAGCTTACTCCCCAAGAGGAACACCGGGGAGCTGTTTTTT	CASSLLPKRNTGELFF
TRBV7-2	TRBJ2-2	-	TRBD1	TGTGCCAGCAGCTCCTGGGACAGCACCGGGGAGCTGTTTTTT	CASSSWDSTGELFF
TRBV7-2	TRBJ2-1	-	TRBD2	TGTGCCAGCAGCTTAGATAATCCAGCGGGGGGGCGAAGTGAGCAGTTCTTC	CASSLDNPAGGRSEQFF
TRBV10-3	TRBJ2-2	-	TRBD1	TGTGCCATCAGCCCGGGACAGGGCCACACCGGGGAGCTGTTTTTT	CAISPGQGHTGELFF
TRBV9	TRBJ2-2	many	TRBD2	TGTGCCCGCCGCGTAGCGGCGGGGGGGCCTAGTTCCGGGGAGCTGTTTTTT	CARRVAAGGPSSGELFF
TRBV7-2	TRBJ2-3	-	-	TGTGCCAGCAGCTTAGCTGACACTAGCACAGATACGCAGTATTTT	CASSLADTSTDTQYF
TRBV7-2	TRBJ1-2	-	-	TGTGCCAGCAGCCCCCCTTTAGGGGCTAGGTATGGCTACACCTTC	CASSPPLGARYGYTF
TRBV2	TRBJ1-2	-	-	TGTGCCAGCAGGGGGACATACGATGGCTACACCTTC	CASRGTYDGYTF
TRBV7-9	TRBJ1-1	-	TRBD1	TGTGCCAGCAGCTTACTGGACAGGGGCACTGAAGCTTTCTTT	CASSLLDRGTEAFF
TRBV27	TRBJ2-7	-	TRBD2	TGTGCCAGCAGCCGGACTAGCGGGGGGGGAGCCTACGAGCAGTACTTC	CASSRTSGGGAYEQYF
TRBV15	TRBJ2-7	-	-	TGTGCCACCAGCAGAGAGGGCGGGATCGGCCACGAGCAGTACTTC	CATSREGGIGHEQYF
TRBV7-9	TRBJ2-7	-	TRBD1	TGTGCCAGCAGCTTCCAGACAGGGAACTCCTACGAGCAGTACTTC	CASSFQTGNSYEQYF
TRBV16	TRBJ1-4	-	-	TGTGCCAGCAGCCAACAATCAGGAGGGAATGAAAAACTGTTTTTT	CASSQQSGGNEKLFF
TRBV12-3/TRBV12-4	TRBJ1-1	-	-	TGTGCCAGCAGTACTCTGGACACTGAAGCTTTCTTT	CASSTLDTEAFF
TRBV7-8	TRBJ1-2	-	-	TGTGCCAGCAGCCCCGGAGGGAGAAACTATGGCTACACCTTC	CASSPGGRNYGYTF
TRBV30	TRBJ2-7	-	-	TGTGCCCTTTCCGGGACAACTCCCTACGAGCAGTACTTC	CALSGTTPYEQYF
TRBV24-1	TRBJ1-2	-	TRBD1	TGTGCCACCAGTGATCCGGGACAGGGGCGAAATGGCTACACCTTC	CATSDPGQGRNGYTF
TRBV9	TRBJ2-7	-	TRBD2	TGTGCCAGCAGCTCGGGACTACCTGGGACCCACGAGCAGTACTTC	CASSSGLPGTHEQYF
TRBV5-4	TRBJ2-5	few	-	TGTGCCAGCAGCTTACGGGAAGAGACCCAGTACTTC	CASSLREETQYF
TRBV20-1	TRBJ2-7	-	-	TGCAGTGCTAGTAGCGACTCCCCCTACGAGCAGTACTTC	CSASSDSPYEQYF
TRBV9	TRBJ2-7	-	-	TGTGCCAGCAGGGGGCAGGGTCCCGAGCAGTACTTC	CASRGQGPEQYF
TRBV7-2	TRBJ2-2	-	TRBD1	TGTGCCAGCAGCTTCGGGGGCCAGGGGGCCTCCGGGGAGCTGTTTTTT	CASSFGGQGASGELFF
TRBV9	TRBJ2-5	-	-	TGTGCCAGCACCTCATTAGGAGGGGCCGGAGAGACCCAGTACTTC	CASTSLGGAGETQYF
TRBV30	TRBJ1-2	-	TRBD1	TGTGCCTGGACCCCAGGACAGGAGGGCGGCTACACCTTC	CAWTPGQEGGYTF
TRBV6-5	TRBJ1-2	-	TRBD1	TGTGCCAGCAGTTCCCTCCGGGACAGGCCTAACTATGGCTACACCTTC	CASSSLRDRPNYGYTF
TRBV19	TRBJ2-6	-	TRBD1	TGTGCCAGTAGTATGTTCGGGACAGGGACTAACTCTGGGGCCAACGTCCTGACTTTC	CASSMFGTGTNSGANVLTF
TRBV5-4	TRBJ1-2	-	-	TGTGCCAGCAGCTTGGGGGAAAGGGCGGGCTATGGCTACACCTTC	CASSLGERAGYGYTF
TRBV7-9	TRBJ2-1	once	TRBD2	TGTGCCAGCAGCTTAGCGTTAGCGGGGCTTTACAATGAGCAGTTCTTC	CASSLALAGLYNEQFF
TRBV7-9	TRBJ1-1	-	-	TGTGCCAGCAGCACCCGGCGGGGGCGTGTGGATGAAGCTTTCTTT	CASSTRRGRVDEAFF
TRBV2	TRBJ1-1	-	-	TGTGCCAGCAGTACGGACAGATTGAACACTGAAGCTTTCTTT	CASSTDRLNTEAFF
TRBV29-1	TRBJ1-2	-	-	TGCAGCGTTGAAGAAGGTGGGCAGACGGGCTACACCTTC	CSVEEGGQTGYTF
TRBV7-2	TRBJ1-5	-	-	TGTGCCAGCAGCTCCAGGTCAGGGGATGGCAATCAGCCCCAGCATTTT	CASSSRSGDGNQPQHF
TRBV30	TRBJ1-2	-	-	TGTGCCTGGAGTGACCGGGACATTGGCTACACCTTC	CAWSDRDIGYTF